This TCR beta chain is drawn from a study of T cell changes during pregnancy in multiple sclerosis. V was trimmed by 3 bases and J by 4 bases, leaving 7 bases between them. CDR3 length equals 12 residues. Germline CDR1 SGHVS, CDR2 FQNEAQ. This table comes from immunoSEQ multiplex PCR, and its TCRdb copy is limited to in-frame clones, with some not included. This table holds about 75,000 clones, more than 70% found once. This rearrangement joins TRBV7-8 to TRBJ2-7; no firm D call. The clonotype was recovered from a female donor in good health, enrolled as a control in a pregnancy study. The sample consisted of peripheral blood, taken in the first trimester of pregnancy. Written as DNA, the CDR3 is TGTGCCAGCAGCTTCATCAGTTACGAGCAGTACTTC. Its protein product is CASSFISYEQYF.